Sequencing of this TCR beta chain was carried out in a study of blood T cell repertoires in COVID-19. Study-level information: The study drew acute and convalescent COVID-19 samples from the United States, Italy and Spain. In each case, the material was cDNA or gDNA derived from T cells, B-cell-depleted T cells, or PBMCs.

Some clones are missing from TCRdb's copy, which holds only in-frame ones; the method was immunoSEQ multiplex PCR. The top ten hold just over 8.5% of the sample, which has under 250,000 clones, about 83% seen once. The sequence was collected from a man between 40 and 49 years old with active or convalescent COVID-19. Material for sequencing was peripheral blood.

CDR3 sequence (DNA): TGTGCCAGCAGCTCAGTCGGGGGGGGGCGGACACAAGATACGCAGTATTTT. It yields the protein CASSSVGGGRTQDTQYF. This rearrangement joins TRBV4-2 to TRBJ2-3; 8 bases match TRBD2. CDR1 LGHNA and CDR2 YNFKEQ come from the germline V gene. V shed 5 bases and J 5 bases; nucleotides not matched to a gene: 15. This CDR3 contains 17 residues.